These 16 T cell receptor beta chains were all obtained from the same sample, sequenced in a study of cytomegalovirus exposure and HLA in healthy donors. 60 Vbeta and 13 Jbeta primers were used in PCR. The assay was immunoSEQ multiplex PCR, and TCRdb's table has in-frame clones only and misses some. Of about 110,000 clones listed, nearly 70% are singletons. The sequencing input was PBMCs. These receptors originate from a woman in her 70s in good health and CMV-seropositive.

The CDR3 here is CASSQNTGMNTEAFF. The CDR3 DNA reads as TGTGCCAGCTCACAGAACACAGGCATGAACACTGAAGCTTTCTTT. The J gene is TRBJ1-1, the V gene TRBV18; maybe TRBD1 (5 bases). This CDR3 has 15 residues. The germline V gene has CDR1 KGHSH and CDR2 LQKENI. V lost 4 bases and J 0 bases, leaving 12 bases between the germline ends. Complete variable domain (other parts from reference TRBV18 and TRBJ1-1): NAGVMQNPRHLVRRRGQEARLRCSPMKGHSHVYWYRQLPEEGLKFMVYLQKENIIDESGMPKERFSAEFPKEGPSILRIQQVVRGDSAAYFCASSQNTGMNTEAFFGQGTRLTVV.

This chain joins TRBV6-1 and TRBJ1-2, with TRBD1 matching 9 bases. The CDR3 spans 15 residues. Germline V gives CDR1 MNHNS, CDR2 SASEGT. V dropped 3 bases and J dropped 4; count of bases not matched to a gene: 6. CDR3 protein: CASSDRDRVGYGYTF. CDR3 bases: TGTGCCAGCAGTGACCGGGACAGGGTGGGCTATGGCTACACCTTC.

The chain has TRBV6-5 and TRBJ1-1; D remains unclear. Trimming took off 6 bases at V and 11 bases at J, with 25 bases between the two ends. There are 15 residues in the CDR3. Germline V CDR1 and CDR2: MNHEY, SVGAGI. The DNA for the CDR3 is TGTGCCAGCAGGATGACGGCGGCAGACCGAGGATCGGCTTTCTTT. This encodes CASRMTAADRGSAFF.

J is TRBJ2-7 and V is TRBV5-4; TRBD1 aligns across 11 bases. Germline CDR1 and CDR2: SGHNT and YYREEE (reference sequence). This CDR3 has 14 residues. The junction had 4 bases not matched to a gene; V was cut back by 3 bases and J by 5 bases. DNA of the CDR3: TGTGCCAGCAGCTCGGCGGGACAGGGGGACGAGCAGTACTTC. Amino acid sequence: CASSSAGQGDEQYF.

This clone was counted between two and nine times. This chain joins TRBV7-2 and TRBJ2-3; TRBD2 matches at 8 bases. The CDR3 consists of 17 residues. Germline V gene lookup returns CDR1 SGHTA and CDR2 FQGNSA. J was trimmed by 0 bases and V by 0 bases; bases with no gene match: 5. The CDR3 loop is CASSLAGSGVSTDTQYF. CDR3 nucleotides: TGTGCCAGCAGCTTAGCTGGTAGCGGGGTTAGCACAGATACGCAGTATTTT.

The chain uses TRBV11-2 and TRBJ2-7; maybe TRBD2 (7 bases). The germline V gene has CDR1 SGHAT and CDR2 FQNNGV. The CDR3 extends over 18 amino acids. V was pared by 5 bases and J by 3 bases, with 26 bases between. Written as DNA, the CDR3 is TGTGCCAGCAGCCCACTTAGACGGGGTAGGGGGGGGGTCTACGAGCAGTACTTC. It codes for CASSPLRRGRGGVYEQYF.

This sequence joins TRBV4-1 and TRBJ1-4, with TRBD1 identical over 7 bases. J gave up 5 bases and V 0 bases, and 3 bases lay outside the gene matches. The CDR3 is 15 residues long. The germline CDR1 and CDR2 sequences are MGHRA and YSYEKL. The CDR3 DNA reads TGCGCCAGCAGCCAAGAGACGACAGGGAATGAAAAACTGTTTTTT. It codes for CASSQETTGNEKLFF.

The chain employs TRBV6-1 and TRBJ2-5; possibly TRBD1 for D (6 bases). The V and J ends lost 4 bases and 3 bases respectively, with 15 bases between them. Germline V gene sequence: CDR1 MNHNS, CDR2 SASEGT. The CDR3 has 15 residues. The CDR3 DNA follows: TGTGCCAGCAGTGGGGTGGGGCAGGGGAAAGAGACCCAGTACTTC. It encodes CASSGVGQGKETQYF.

The rearrangement joins TRBV30 to TRBJ2-2; possible D gene TRBD2, 8 bases. Trimming stripped 0 bases from V and 4 bases from J, with 15 bases between. The CDR3 contains 16 residues. Germline V lookup: CDR1 GTSNPN, CDR2 SVGIG (reference sequence). DNA for the CDR3: TGTGCCTGGAGTGTACGGGAGGGGGCCCTCACCGGGGAGCTGTTTTTT. Encoded protein: CAWSVREGALTGELFF.

The chain links TRBV10-3 to TRBJ2-5; TRBD2 matches 9 bases. Germline V gene lookup returns CDR1 ENHRY and CDR2 SYGVKD. Trimming took 4 bases from V and 10 from J; bases not matched to a gene: 10. CDR3 length equals 14 residues. The CDR3 protein is CAISVSGGIEDQYF. CDR3 bases: TGTGCCATCAGTGTCAGCGGGGGGATCGAGGACCAGTACTTC.

The chain has TRBV6-5 and TRBJ2-1, with TRBD2 identical over 8 bases. The CDR3 covers 14 residues. Losses at the gene ends were 7 bases for V and 7 bases for J; bases not matched to a gene: 9. Germline V gene lookup returns CDR1 MNHEY and CDR2 SVGAGI. For the CDR3, the DNA is TGTGCCAGCACCTCACGGGGGGGCCGAAATGAGCAGTTCTTC. Amino acid sequence: CASTSRGGRNEQFF.

The CDR3 coding sequence is TGCAGCGTTGCAGAGCTAGCGGCAGAGACCCAGTACTTC. Protein: CSVAELAAETQYF. The V call is TRBV29-1, the J call TRBJ2-5; the match to TRBD2 covers 7 bases. The CDR3 loop spans 13 amino acids. V dropped 4 bases and J dropped 4; count of bases not matched to a gene: 6. Germline V gene sequence: CDR1 SQVTM, CDR2 ANQGSEA.

This clone has only a few counts. The chain has TRBV4-2 and TRBJ2-5; 8 bases match TRBD2. The CDR3 totals 16 residues. The V and J ends lost 1 base and 2 bases, in that order; junction bases with no gene match: 6. Germline V lookup: CDR1 LGHNA, CDR2 YNFKEQ. The CDR3 coding sequence is TGTGCCAGCAGCCAAGGGGGGCGGGGGGCGCAAGAGACCCAGTACTTC. Its translation is CASSQGGRGAQETQYF.

Only a few counts were recorded for this clone. The chain recombines TRBV5-5 with TRBJ1-1; D possibly corresponds to TRBD1 (6 bases). V was trimmed by 6 bases and J by 9 bases, leaving 12 bases between them. Germline assignment: CDR1 SGHKS and CDR2 YYEKEE (reference sequence). CDR3 size: 11 residues. The DNA of the CDR3 is TGTGCCAGCACCAACAGGGTCCAAGCTTTCTTT. Protein sequence: CASTNRVQAFF.

The chain recombines TRBV19 with TRBJ2-5; possible D gene TRBD2, 6 bases. Trimming shortened V by 0 bases and J by 9 bases, and 14 bases separated the two germline ends. Germline CDR1 reads LNHDA; CDR2 reads SQIVND (reference sequence). The CDR3 runs 14 residues. CDR3 region: CASSIDHISGAQYF. In DNA form, the CDR3 reads TGTGCCAGTAGTATAGATCACATCTCGGGGGCCCAGTACTTC. The full variable domain, with the rest looked up from reference TRBV19 and TRBJ2-5, is DGGITQSPKYLFRKEGQNVTLSCEQNLNHDAMYWYRQDPGQGLRLIYYSQIVNDFQKGDIAEGYSVSREKKESFPLTVTSAQKNPTAFYLCASSIDHISGAQYFGPGTRLLVL.

The chain uses TRBV7-2 and TRBJ1-6; 7 bases match TRBD1. V was clipped by 3 bases and J by 9 bases; unmatched bases: 8. Per germline, CDR1 SGHTA and CDR2 FQGNSA. The CDR3 extends over 15 amino acids. The CDR3 loop reads CASSFYGQERSPLHF. For the CDR3, the DNA is TGTGCCAGCAGCTTTTACGGACAGGAACGTTCACCCCTCCACTTT.